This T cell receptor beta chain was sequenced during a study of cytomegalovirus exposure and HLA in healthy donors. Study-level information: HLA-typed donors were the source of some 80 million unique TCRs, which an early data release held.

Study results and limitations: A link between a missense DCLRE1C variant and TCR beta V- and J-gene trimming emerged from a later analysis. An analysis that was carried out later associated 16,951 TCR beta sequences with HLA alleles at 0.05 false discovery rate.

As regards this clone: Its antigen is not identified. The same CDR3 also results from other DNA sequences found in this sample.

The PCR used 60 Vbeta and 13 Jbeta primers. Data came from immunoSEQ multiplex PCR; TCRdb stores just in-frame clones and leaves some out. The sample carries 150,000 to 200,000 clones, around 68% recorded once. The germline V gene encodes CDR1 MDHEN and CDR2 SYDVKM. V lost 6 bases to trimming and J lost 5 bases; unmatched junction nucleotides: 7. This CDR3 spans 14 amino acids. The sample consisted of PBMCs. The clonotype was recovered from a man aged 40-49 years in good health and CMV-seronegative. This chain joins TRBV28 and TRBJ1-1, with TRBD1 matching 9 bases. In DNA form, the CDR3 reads TGTGCCAGCAGCCTTCTCGACAGGGGGACTGAAGCTTTCTTT. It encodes CASSLLDRGTEAFF.